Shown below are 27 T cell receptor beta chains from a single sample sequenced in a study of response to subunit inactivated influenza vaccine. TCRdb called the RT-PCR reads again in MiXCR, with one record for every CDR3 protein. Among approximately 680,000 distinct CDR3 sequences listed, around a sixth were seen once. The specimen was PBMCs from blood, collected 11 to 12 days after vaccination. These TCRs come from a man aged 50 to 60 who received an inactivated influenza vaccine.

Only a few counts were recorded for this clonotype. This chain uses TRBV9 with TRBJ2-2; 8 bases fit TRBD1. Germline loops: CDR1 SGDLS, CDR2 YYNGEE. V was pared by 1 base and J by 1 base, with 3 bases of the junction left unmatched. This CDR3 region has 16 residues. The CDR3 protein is CASSVFTGGNTGELFF. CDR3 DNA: TGTGCCAGCAGCGTATTTACAGGGGGGAACACCGGGGAGCTGTTTTTT. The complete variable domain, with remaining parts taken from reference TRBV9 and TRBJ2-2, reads DSGVTQTPKHLITATGQRVTLRCSPRSGDLSVYWYQQSLDQGLQFLIQYYNGEERAKGNILERFSAQQFPDLHSELNLSSLELGDSALYFCASSVFTGGNTGELFFGEGSRLTVL.

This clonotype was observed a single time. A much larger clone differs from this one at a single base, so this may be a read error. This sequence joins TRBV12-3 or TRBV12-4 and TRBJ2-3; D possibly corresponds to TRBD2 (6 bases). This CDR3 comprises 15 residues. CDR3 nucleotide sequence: TGTGCCAGCAGTTTGCGGGGATCTGGCACAGAAACGCAGTATTTT. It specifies CASSLRGSGTETQYF.

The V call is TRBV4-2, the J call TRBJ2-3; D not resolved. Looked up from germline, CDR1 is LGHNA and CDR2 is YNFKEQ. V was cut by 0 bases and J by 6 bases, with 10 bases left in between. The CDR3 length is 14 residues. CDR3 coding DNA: TGTGCCAGCAGCCAAGAGGGCCGGGCTGATACGCAGTATTTT. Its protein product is CASSQEGRADTQYF.

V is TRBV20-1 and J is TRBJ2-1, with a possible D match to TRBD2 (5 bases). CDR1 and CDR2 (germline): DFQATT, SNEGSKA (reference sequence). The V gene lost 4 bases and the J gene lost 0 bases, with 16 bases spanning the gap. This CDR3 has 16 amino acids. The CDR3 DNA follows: TGCAGTGCTACGGACTCCCACAGTAGCTCCTACAATGAGCAGTTCTTC. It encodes CSATDSHSSSYNEQFF.

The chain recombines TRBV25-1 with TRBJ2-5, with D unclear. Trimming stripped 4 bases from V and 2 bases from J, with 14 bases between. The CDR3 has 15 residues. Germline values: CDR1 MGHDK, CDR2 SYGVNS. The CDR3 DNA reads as TGTGCCAGCAGTGTTCCACGGACCATTCAAGAGACCCAGTACTTC. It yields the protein CASSVPRTIQETQYF.

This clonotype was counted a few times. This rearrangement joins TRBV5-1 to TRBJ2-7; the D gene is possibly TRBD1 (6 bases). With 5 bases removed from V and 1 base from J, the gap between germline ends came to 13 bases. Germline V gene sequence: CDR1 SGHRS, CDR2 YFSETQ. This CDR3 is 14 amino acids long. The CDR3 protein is CASRRTDSSYEQYF. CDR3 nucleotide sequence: TGCGCCAGCAGAAGGACAGACAGTTCCTACGAGCAGTACTTC.

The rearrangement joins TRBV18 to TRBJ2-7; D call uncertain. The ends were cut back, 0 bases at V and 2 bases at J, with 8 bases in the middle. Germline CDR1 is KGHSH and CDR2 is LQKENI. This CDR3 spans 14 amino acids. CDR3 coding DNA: TGTGCCAGCTCACCACCGACTGGTACCTACGAGCAGTACTTC. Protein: CASSPPTGTYEQYF.

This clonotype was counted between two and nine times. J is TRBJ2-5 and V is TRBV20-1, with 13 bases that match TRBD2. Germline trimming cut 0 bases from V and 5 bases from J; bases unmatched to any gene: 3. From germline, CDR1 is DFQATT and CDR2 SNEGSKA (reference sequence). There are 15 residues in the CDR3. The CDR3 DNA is TGCAGTGCTAGAGATAGGACTAGCGGGAGTGAGACCCAGTACTTC. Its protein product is CSARDRTSGSETQYF.

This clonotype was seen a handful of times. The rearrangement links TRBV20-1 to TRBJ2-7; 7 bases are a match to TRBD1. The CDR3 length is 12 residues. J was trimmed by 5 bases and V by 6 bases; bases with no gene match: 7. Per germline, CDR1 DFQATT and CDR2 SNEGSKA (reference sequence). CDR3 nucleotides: TGCAGTGCCTCGACAGGGACCGACGAGCAGTACTTC. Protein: CSASTGTDEQYF.

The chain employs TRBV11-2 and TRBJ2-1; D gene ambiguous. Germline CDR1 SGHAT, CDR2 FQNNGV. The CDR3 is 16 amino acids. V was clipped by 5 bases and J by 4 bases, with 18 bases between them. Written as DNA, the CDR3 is TGTGCCAGCAGCCCTATCGGACCTGAACTATACAATGAGCAGTTCTTC. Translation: CASSPIGPELYNEQFF.

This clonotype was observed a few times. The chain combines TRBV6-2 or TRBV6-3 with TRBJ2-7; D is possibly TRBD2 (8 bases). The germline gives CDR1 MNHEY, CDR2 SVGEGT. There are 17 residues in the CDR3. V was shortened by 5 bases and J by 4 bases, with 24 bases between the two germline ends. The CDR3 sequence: CASSTGLAGKGAYEQYF. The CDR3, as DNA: TGTGCCAGCAGTACCGGATTAGCGGGGAAGGGGGCTTACGAGCAGTACTTC.

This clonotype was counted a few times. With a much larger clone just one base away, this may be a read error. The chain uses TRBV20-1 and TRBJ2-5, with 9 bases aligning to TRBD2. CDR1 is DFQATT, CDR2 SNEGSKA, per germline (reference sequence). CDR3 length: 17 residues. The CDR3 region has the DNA TGCTGTGCTAGAGATCTTAGGAGCGGGGGGTCCCAAGAGACCCAGTACTTC. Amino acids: CCARDLRSGGSQETQYF.

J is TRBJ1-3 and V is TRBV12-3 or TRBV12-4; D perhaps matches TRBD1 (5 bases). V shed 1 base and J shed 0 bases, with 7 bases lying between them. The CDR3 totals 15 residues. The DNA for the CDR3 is TGTGCCAGCAGTTTAGGGGGACTCTCTGGAAACACCATATATTTT. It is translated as CASSLGGLSGNTIYF.

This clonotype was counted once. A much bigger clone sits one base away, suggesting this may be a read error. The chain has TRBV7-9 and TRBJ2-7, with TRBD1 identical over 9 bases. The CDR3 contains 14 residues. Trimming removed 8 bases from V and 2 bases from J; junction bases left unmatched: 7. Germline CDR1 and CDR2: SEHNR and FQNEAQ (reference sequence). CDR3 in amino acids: CASCSTGGTYEQYF. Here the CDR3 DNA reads TGTGCCAGCTGCTCGACAGGGGGAACCTACGAGCAGTACTTC.

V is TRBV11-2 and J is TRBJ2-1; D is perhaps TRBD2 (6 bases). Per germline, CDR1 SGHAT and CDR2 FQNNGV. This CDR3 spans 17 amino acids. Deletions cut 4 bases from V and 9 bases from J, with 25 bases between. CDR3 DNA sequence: TGTGCCAGCAGCTCCCCTCCGCCGCTGACTAGGGTCGGTGAGCAGTTCTTC. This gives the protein CASSSPPPLTRVGEQFF.

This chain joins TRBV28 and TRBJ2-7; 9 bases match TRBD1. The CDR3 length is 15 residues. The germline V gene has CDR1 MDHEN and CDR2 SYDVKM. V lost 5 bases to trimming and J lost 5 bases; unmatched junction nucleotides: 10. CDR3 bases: TGTGCCAGCAGTACCCCCGGGACAGGGTTACACGAGCAGTACTTC. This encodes CASSTPGTGLHEQYF.

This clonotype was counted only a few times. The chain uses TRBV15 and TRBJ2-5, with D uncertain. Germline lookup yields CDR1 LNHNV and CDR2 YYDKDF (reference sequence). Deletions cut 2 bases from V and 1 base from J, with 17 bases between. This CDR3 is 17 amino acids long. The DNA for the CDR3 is TGTGCCACCAGCAGAAAGGCAGATTACTGGAGCCAAGAGACCCAGTACTTC. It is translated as CATSRKADYWSQETQYF.

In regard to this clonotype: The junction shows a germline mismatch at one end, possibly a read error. CDR3 region: CASSLVRGSDTQYF. Here the CDR3 DNA reads TGTGCCAGCAGTTTAGTAAGGGGATCCGATACGCAGTATTTT. The rearrangement uses TRBV7-2 and TRBJ2-3; maybe TRBD1 (5 bases). The CDR3 is 14 amino acids. CDR1 and CDR2 from the germline V gene are SGHTA and FQGNSA. Full variable domain (rest looked up from reference TRBV7-2 and TRBJ2-3): GAGVSQSPSNKVTEKGKDVELRCDPISGHTALYWYRQSLGQGLEFLIYFQGNSAPDKSGLPSDRFSAERTGGSVSTLTIQRTQQEDSAVYLCASSLVRGSDTQYFGPGTRLTVL.

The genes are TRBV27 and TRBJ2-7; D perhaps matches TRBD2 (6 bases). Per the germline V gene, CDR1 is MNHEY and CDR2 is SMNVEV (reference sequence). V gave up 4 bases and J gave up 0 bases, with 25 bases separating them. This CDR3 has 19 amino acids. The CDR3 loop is CASSSVPPTLAALSYEQYF. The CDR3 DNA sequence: TGTGCCAGCAGTTCGGTCCCCCCCACACTAGCAGCCCTCTCCTACGAGCAGTACTTC.

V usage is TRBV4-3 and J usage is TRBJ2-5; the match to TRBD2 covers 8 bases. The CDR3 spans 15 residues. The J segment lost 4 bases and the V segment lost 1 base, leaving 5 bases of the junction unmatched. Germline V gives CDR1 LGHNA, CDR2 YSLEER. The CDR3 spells CASSQAFAGGETQYF. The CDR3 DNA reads TGCGCCAGCAGCCAAGCGTTCGCGGGGGGAGAGACCCAGTACTTC.

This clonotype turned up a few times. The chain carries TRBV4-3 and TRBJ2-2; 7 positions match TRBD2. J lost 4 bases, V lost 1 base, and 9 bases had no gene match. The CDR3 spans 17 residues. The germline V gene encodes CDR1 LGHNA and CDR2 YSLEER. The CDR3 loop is CASSQVPAGSPTGELFF. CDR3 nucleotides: TGCGCCAGCAGCCAAGTGCCAGCGGGGTCACCCACCGGGGAGCTGTTTTTT.

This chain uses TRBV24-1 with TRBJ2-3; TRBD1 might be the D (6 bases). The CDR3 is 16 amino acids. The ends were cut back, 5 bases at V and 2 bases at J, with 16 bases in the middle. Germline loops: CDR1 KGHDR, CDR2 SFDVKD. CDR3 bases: TGTGCCACCAGTGGGGTCCCACAGGGAACCACAGATACGCAGTATTTT. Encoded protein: CATSGVPQGTTDTQYF.

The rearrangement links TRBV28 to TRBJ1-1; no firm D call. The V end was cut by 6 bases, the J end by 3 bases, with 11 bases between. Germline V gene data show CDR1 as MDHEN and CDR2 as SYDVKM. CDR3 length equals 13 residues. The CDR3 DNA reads TGTGCCAGCAGGATAGCCGGATACACTGAAGCTTTCTTT. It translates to CASRIAGYTEAFF.

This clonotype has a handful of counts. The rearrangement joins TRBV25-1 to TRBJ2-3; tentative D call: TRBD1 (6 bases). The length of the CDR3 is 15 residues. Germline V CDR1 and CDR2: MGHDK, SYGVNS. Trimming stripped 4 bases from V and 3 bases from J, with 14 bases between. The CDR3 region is CASSARGRGTDTQYF. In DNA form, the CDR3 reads TGTGCCAGCAGTGCCCGTGGCAGGGGAACAGATACGCAGTATTTT.

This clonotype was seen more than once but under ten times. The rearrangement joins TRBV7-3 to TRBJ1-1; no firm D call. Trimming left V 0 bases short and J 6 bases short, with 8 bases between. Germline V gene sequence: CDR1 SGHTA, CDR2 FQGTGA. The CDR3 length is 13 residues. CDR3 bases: TGTGCCAGCAGCTTAACAAAGGAGTCTGAAGCTTTCTTT. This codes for CASSLTKESEAFF.

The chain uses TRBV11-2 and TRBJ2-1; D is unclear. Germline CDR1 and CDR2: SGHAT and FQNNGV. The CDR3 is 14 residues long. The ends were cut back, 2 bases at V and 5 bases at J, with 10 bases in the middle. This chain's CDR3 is CASSLFRVDNEQFF. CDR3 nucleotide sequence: TGTGCCAGCAGCTTATTCCGCGTCGACAATGAGCAGTTCTTC.

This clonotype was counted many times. CDR3 coding DNA: TGTGCCAGCAGCAAGGACGGTTATGGCTACACCTTC. This translates into CASSKDGYGYTF. The chain uses TRBV12-3 or TRBV12-4 and TRBJ1-2; no firm D call. The CDR3 consists of 12 residues. Deletions cut 6 bases from V and 5 bases from J, with 10 bases between.